The TCR beta chain described here comes from a study of blood T cell repertoires in COVID-19. Here immunoSEQ multiplex PCR was the method, and the copy in TCRdb shows in-frame clones only, minus some. The sample lists a few hundred thousand clones, less than 85% occurring once. The sample taken for sequencing was peripheral blood. The origin of this receptor is a woman between 65 and 79 years old with acute or convalescent COVID-19.

The CDR3 DNA reads as TGTGCCAGTATGTCCAGGAAGAACACCGGGGAGCTGTTTTTT. Protein sequence: CASMSRKNTGELFF. This chain joins TRBV19 and TRBJ2-2; D gene unclear. The length of the CDR3 is 14 residues. Germline assignment: CDR1 LNHDA and CDR2 SQIVND (reference sequence). The ends were cut back, 7 bases at V and 1 base at J, with 10 bases in the middle. Drawing the rest from reference TRBV19 and TRBJ2-2, the complete variable domain is DGGITQSPKYLFRKEGQNVTLSCEQNLNHDAMYWYRQDPGQGLRLIYYSQIVNDFQKGDIAEGYSVSREKKESFPLTVTSAQKNPTAFYLCASMSRKNTGELFFGEGSRLTVL.